Listed below are T cell receptor beta chains from one sample, sequenced in a study of breast tumors, draining lymph nodes, adjacent tissues. TCRdb reprocessed the multiplex PCR reads via MiXCR and lists one record per CDR3 protein. In the table there are approximately 150,000 distinct CDR3 sequences, about 30% of which are singletons. What was sequenced was axillary lymph node tissue. The receptor source for this set is a female donor with breast cancer. Some clones in this sample may be carry-over from other donors' samples. Both conserved end residues are part of each CDR3.

TRBV5-1	TRBJ1-2	CASSLGTGWAYGYTF
TRBV6-5	TRBJ1-4	CASSRRGVGKLFF
TRBV24-1	TRBJ2-2	CATSDVPGELLF
TRBV7-9	TRBJ1-2	CASSRSTVVNYGYTF
TRBV28	TRBJ2-5	CASSLIGGAGETQYF
TRBV6-1	TRBJ2-5	CASRVMQGVGGETQYF
TRBV29-1	TRBJ1-2	CSVARDYGYTF
TRBV19	TRBJ2-3	CASSMASGTTDTQYF
TRBV12-3/TRBV12-4	TRBJ2-1	CASSSSTRKPGQLYNEQFF
TRBV6-1	TRBJ2-7	CASSQALSRPGLAGGRHEQYF
TRBV7-3	TRBJ2-7	CASSPTAGYEQYF
TRBV3-1	TRBJ2-1	CASSQVSGLAGYNEQFF
TRBV2	TRBJ1-5	CASSFKPWGADQPQHF
TRBV13	TRBJ1-1	CASSFGRLEAFF
TRBV12-3/TRBV12-4	TRBJ2-5	CASSSQGARETQYF
TRBV5-1	TRBJ2-3	CAVRQAGDTQYF
TRBV12-3/TRBV12-4	TRBJ2-2	CASSGVGMNTGELFF
TRBV6-5	TRBJ2-2	CASTTSGSSTGELFF
TRBV11-2	TRBJ2-2	CASSLGEGGELFF
TRBV10-2	TRBJ1-4	CASRTGGGEKLFF
TRBV20-1	TRBJ1-4	CSARVPGGAGEKLFF
TRBV28	TRBJ2-2	CASSLLRRWGGELFF
TRBV20-1	TRBJ2-5	CSARDFGQGLETQYF
TRBV2	TRBJ1-3	CASSEVAGTEGNTIYF
TRBV5-4	TRBJ2-3	CASSQGLARTDTQYF
TRBV6-2/TRBV6-3	TRBJ2-2	CASSGPSGWNTGELFF
TRBV4-1	TRBJ1-4	CASSQSLGKLFF
TRBV5-1	TRBJ2-4	CASSNGTSGGANIQYF
TRBV18	TRBJ1-4	CASSKTGRWGGPNEKLFF